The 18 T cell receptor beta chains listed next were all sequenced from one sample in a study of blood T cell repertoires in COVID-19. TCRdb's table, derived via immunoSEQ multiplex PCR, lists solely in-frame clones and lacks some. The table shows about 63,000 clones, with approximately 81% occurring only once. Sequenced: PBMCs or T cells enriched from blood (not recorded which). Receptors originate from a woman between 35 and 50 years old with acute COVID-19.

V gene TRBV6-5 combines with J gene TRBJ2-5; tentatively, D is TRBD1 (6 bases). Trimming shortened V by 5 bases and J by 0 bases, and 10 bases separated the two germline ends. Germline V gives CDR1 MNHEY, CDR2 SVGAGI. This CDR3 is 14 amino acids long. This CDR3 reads CASSKDSYQETQYF. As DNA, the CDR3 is TGTGCCAGCAGTAAGGACAGTTACCAAGAGACCCAGTACTTC.

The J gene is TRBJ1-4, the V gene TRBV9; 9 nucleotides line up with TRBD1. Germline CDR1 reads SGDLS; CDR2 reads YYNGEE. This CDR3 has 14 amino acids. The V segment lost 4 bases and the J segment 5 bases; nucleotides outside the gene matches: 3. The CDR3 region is CASSIGTGNEKLFF. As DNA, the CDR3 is TGTGCCAGCAGCATCGGGACAGGGAATGAAAAACTGTTTTTT.

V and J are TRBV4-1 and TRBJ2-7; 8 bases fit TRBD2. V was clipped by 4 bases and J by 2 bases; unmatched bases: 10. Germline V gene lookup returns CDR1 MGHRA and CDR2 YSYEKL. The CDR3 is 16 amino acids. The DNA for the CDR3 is TGCGCCAGCAGCCCCCCGGGGGGGCGGGGTCCCTACGAGCAGTACTTC. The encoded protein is CASSPPGGRGPYEQYF.

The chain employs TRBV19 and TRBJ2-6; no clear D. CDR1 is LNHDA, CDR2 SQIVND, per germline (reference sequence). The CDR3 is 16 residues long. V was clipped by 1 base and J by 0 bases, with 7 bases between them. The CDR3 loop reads CASSIGSSSGANVLTF. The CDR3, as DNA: TGTGCCAGTAGTATAGGTTCGAGCTCTGGGGCCAACGTCCTGACTTTC.

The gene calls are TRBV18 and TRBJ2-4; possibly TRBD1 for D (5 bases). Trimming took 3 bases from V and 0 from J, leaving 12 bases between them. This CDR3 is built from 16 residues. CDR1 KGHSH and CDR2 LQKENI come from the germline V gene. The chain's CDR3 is CASSPTTVLAKNIQYF. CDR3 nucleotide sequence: TGTGCCAGCTCACCGACGACAGTCTTAGCCAAAAACATTCAGTACTTC.

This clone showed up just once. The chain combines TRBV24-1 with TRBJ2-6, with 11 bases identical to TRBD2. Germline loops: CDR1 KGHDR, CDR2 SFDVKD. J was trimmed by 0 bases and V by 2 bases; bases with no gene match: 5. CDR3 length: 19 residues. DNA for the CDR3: TGTGCCACCAGTGATTGGGGGACTAGCGGAAGCTCTGGGGCCAACGTCCTGACTTTC. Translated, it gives CATSDWGTSGSSGANVLTF.

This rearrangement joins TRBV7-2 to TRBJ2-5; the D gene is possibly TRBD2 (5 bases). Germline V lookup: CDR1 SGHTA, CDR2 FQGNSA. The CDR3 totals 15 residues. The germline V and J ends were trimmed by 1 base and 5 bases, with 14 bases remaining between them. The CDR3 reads CASSLVAGDEETQYF. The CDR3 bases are TGTGCCAGCAGCTTAGTCGCGGGTGATGAGGAGACCCAGTACTTC.

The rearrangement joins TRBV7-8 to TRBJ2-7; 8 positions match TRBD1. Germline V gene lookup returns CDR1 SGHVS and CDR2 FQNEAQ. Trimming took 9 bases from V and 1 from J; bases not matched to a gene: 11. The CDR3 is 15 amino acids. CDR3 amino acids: CASTPRGLRSYEQYF. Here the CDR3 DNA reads TGTGCCAGTACCCCCAGGGGGCTAAGGTCCTACGAGCAGTACTTC.

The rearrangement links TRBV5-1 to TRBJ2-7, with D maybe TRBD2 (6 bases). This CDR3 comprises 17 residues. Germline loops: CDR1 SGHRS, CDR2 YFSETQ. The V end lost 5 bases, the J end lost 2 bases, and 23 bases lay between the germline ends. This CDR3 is CASSQGLATVTPYEQYF. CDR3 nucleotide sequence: TGCGCCAGCAGTCAGGGCCTAGCGACCGTGACTCCCTACGAGCAGTACTTC.

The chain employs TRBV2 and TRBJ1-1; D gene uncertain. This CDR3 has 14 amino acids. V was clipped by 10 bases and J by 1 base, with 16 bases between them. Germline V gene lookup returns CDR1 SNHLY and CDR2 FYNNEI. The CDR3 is CATRIQSSNTEAFF. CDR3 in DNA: TGTGCCACCCGTATACAGTCATCGAACACTGAAGCTTTCTTT.

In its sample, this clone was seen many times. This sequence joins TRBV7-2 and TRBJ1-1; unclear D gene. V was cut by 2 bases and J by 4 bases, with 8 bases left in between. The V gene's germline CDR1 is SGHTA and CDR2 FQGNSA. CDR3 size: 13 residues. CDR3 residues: CASSLSWATEAFF. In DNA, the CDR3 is TGTGCCAGCAGCTTAAGTTGGGCCACTGAAGCTTTCTTT.

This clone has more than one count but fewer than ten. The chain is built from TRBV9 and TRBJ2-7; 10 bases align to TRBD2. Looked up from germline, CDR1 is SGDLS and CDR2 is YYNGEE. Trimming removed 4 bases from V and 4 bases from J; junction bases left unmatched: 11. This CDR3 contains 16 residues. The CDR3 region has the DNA TGTGCCAGCAGCCCCCTAGCGGGAGATCTTAATTACGAGCAGTACTTC. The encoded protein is CASSPLAGDLNYEQYF.

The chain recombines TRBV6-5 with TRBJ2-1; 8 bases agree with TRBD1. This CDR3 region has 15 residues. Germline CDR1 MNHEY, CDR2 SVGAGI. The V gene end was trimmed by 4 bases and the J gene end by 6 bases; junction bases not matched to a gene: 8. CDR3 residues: CASSSSRTGGNEQFF. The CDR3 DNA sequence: TGTGCCAGCAGTTCCTCGCGTACAGGGGGCAATGAGCAGTTCTTC.

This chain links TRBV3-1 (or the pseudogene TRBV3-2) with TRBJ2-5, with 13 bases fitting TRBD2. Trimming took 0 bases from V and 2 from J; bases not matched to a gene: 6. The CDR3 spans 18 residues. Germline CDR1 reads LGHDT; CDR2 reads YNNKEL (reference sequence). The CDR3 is CASSQEGTSGALQETQYF. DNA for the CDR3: TGTGCCAGCAGCCAAGAAGGGACTAGCGGGGCACTGCAAGAGACCCAGTACTTC.

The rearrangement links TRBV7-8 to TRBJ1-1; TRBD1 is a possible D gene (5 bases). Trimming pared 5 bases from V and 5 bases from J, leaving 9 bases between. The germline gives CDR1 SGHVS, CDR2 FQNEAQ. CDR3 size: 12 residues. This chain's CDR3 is CASSPGGTEAFF. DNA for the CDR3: TGTGCCAGCAGCCCGGGGGGGACTGAAGCTTTCTTT.

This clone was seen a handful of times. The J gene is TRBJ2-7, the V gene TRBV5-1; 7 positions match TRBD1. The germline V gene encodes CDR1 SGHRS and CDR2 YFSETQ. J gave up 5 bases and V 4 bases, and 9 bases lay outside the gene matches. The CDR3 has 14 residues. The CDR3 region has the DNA TGCGCCAGCAGCCCAGGGGGTTTCGGTGACGAGCAGTACTTC. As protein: CASSPGGFGDEQYF.

The CDR3 here is CATSRVGGSGNTIYF. The CDR3 DNA reads TGTGCCACCAGCAGAGTCGGGGGGTCTGGAAACACCATATATTTT. V and J are TRBV15 and TRBJ1-3; tentative D call: TRBD1 (5 bases). The length of the CDR3 is 15 residues. Between the trimmed V and J ends, which lost 1 base and 1 base, there was a span of 8 bases. CDR1 is LNHNV, CDR2 YYDKDF, per germline (reference sequence).

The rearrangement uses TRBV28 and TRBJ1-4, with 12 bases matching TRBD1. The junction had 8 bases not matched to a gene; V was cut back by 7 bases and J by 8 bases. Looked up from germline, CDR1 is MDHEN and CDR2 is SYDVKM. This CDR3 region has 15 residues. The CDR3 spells CASTSGDRGREKLFF. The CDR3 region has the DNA TGTGCCAGCACCTCGGGGGACAGGGGGCGCGAAAAACTGTTTTTT.